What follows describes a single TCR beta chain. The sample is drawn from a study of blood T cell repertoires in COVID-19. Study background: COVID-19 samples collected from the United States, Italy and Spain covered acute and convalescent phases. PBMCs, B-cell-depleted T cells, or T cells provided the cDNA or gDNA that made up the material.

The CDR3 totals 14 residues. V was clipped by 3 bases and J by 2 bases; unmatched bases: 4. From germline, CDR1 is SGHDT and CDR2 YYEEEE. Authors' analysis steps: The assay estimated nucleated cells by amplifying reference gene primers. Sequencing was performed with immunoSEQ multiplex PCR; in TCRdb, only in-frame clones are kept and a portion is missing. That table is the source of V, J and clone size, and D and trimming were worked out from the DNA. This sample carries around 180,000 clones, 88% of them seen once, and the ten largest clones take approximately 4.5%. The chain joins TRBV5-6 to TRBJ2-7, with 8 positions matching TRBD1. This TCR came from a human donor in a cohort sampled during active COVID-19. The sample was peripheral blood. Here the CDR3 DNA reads TGTGCCAGCAGCTCGGGGACAGGAGCCTACGAGCAGTACTTC. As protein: CASSSGTGAYEQYF.